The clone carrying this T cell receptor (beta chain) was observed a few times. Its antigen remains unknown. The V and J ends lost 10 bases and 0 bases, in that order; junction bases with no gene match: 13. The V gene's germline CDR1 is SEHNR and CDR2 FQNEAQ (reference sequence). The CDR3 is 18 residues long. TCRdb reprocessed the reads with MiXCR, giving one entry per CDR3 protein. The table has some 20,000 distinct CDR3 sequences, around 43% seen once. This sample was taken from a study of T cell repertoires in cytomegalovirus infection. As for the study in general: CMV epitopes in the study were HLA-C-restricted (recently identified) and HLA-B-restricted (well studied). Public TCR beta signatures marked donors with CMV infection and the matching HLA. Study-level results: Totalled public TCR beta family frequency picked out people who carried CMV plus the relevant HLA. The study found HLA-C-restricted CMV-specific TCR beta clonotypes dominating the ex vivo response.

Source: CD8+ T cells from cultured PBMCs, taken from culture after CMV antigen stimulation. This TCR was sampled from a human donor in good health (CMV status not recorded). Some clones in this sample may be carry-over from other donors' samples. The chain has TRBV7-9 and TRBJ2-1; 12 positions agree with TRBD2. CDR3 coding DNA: TGTGCCACCTCCAGAATACTAGCGGGGGGCTTCTCCTACAATGAGCAGTTCTTC. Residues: CATSRILAGGFSYNEQFF.